These 27 T cell receptor beta chains were sequenced from one sample in a study of blood T cells in healthy people across ages. Alongside a J-beta primer mix, a sample-barcoded 5' primer served in a second PCR lasting about 6 to 12 cycles. TCRdb called the 5' RACE reads again in MiXCR, with one record for every CDR3 protein. Seen here are about 780,000 distinct CDR3 sequences, under 80% observed once, and the top ten hold roughly 26%. Sample: blood. Every receptor here comes from a man in his thirties or forties in good health.

The rearrangement joins TRBV7-2 to TRBJ2-1; D perhaps matches TRBD1 (6 bases). V was clipped by 7 bases and J by 6 bases, with 19 bases between them. The germline gives CDR1 SGHTA, CDR2 FQGNSA. The CDR3 consists of 15 residues. In nucleotides, the CDR3 is TGTGCCAGCACCAAAACAGGGTGGGTTCCCAATGAGCAGTTCTTC. Translating it yields CASTKTGWVPNEQFF.

The chain has TRBV12-3 or TRBV12-4 and TRBJ2-1; 7 positions agree with TRBD2. This CDR3 has 14 amino acids. V was pared by 8 bases and J by 4 bases, with 8 bases of the junction left unmatched. CDR3 sequence (DNA): TGTGCCAGCTGTCGGGGGGTCTATTACAATGAGCAGTTCTTC. It translates to CASCRGVYYNEQFF.

This clonotype was counted a few times. The rearrangement links TRBV9 to TRBJ2-5; tentative D call: TRBD2 (6 bases). Trimming cost V 0 bases and J 2 bases, with 11 bases left between them. The germline gives CDR1 SGDLS, CDR2 YYNGEE. The CDR3 is 15 amino acids. The CDR3 loop is CASSVVGGVQETQYF. Here the CDR3 DNA reads TGTGCCAGCAGCGTAGTAGGCGGGGTTCAAGAGACCCAGTACTTC. Based on the CDR3 plus reference TRBV9 and TRBJ2-5, the full variable domain is DSGVTQTPKHLITATGQRVTLRCSPRSGDLSVYWYQQSLDQGLQFLIQYYNGEERAKGNILERFSAQQFPDLHSELNLSSLELGDSALYFCASSVVGGVQETQYFGPGTRLLVL.

The V call is TRBV6-1, the J call TRBJ1-2; D not certain. The CDR3 sequence is 16 residues long. Trimming took off 4 bases at V and 8 bases at J, with 23 bases between the two ends. Germline lookup yields CDR1 MNHNS and CDR2 SASEGT. The CDR3 reads CASSGLPLSGGGGYTF. DNA for the CDR3: TGTGCCAGCAGTGGTTTGCCGCTCTCGGGAGGCGGGGGCTACACCTTC.

The sample holds a few counts of this clonotype. The rearrangement uses TRBV14 and TRBJ1-2, with 7 bases that match TRBD1. The CDR3 covers 15 residues. Germline assignment: CDR1 SGHDN and CDR2 FVKESK. V was clipped by 6 bases and J by 4 bases; unmatched bases: 11. The chain's CDR3 is CASSPFRQGGYGYTF. As DNA, the CDR3 is TGTGCCAGCAGTCCCTTTAGACAGGGCGGCTATGGCTACACCTTC. Full variable domain (outside the CDR3, taken from reference TRBV14 and TRBJ1-2): EAGVTQFPSHSVIEKGQTVTLRCDPISGHDNLYWYRRVMGKEIKFLLHFVKESKQDESGMPNNRFLAERTGGTYSTLKVQPAELEDSGVYFCASSPFRQGGYGYTFGSGTRLTVV.

This chain joins TRBV28 and TRBJ2-1; D remains unclear. The germline CDR1 and CDR2 sequences are MDHEN and SYDVKM. V lost 5 bases, J lost 0 bases, and 11 bases lay in between. This CDR3 contains 15 residues. The DNA of the CDR3 is TGTGCCAGCAGTGTGACTCCTAGCTCCTACAATGAGCAGTTCTTC. Amino acids: CASSVTPSSYNEQFF.

The V call is TRBV7-9, the J call TRBJ1-2, with D possibly matching TRBD1 (5 bases). Per the germline V gene, CDR1 is SEHNR and CDR2 is FQNEAQ (reference sequence). This CDR3 comprises 13 residues. Trimming cost V 5 bases and J 4 bases, with 11 bases left between them. The CDR3 region is CASSATVSYGYTF. As DNA, the CDR3 is TGTGCCAGCAGCGCGACAGTGAGCTATGGCTACACCTTC.

In its sample, this clonotype was seen once. This chain connects TRBV2 to TRBJ2-3, with TRBD1 identical over 8 bases. The germline gives CDR1 SNHLY, CDR2 FYNNEI. This CDR3 comprises 16 residues. The trim removed 5 bases at V and 2 bases at J, leaving 9 bases unmatched. Here the CDR3 reads CASSPRGTGSTDTQYF. The CDR3 region has the DNA TGTGCCAGCAGTCCCCGAGGGACAGGCTCCACAGATACGCAGTATTTT.

This rearrangement joins TRBV10-3 to TRBJ2-3, with unresolved D. The germline CDR1 and CDR2 sequences are ENHRY and SYGVKD. The CDR3 spans 11 residues. CDR3 bases: TGTGGTGTGCGGAGCACAGATACGCAGTATTTT. It codes for CGVRSTDTQYF.

V and J are TRBV20-1 and TRBJ2-5; D may match TRBD1 or TRBD2 (5 bases each). The last part of the DNA fits TRBJ2-7 better; the J call may be wrong. This CDR3 is built from 15 residues. CDR1 DFQATT and CDR2 SNEGSKA come from the germline V gene (reference sequence). CDR3 nucleotide sequence: TGCAGTGCTAGAGCTGAGGGACCGTTGGCCTACGAGCAGTACTTC. Its protein is CSARAEGPLAYEQYF.

This chain links TRBV28 with TRBJ2-5, with D hard to call. CDR1 and CDR2 (germline): MDHEN, SYDVKM. The V end lost 5 bases, the J end lost 2 bases, and 12 bases lay between the germline ends. The CDR3 has 14 residues. This CDR3 is CASSPSLPQETQYF. In DNA form, the CDR3 reads TGTGCCAGCAGTCCTTCCCTCCCACAAGAGACCCAGTACTTC.

Comment on this clonotype: An end of the junction differs from the germline gene, which may be a read error. This chain links TRBV9 with TRBJ2-1; TRBD2 matches at 10 bases. The CDR3 contains 16 residues. The germline CDR1 and CDR2 sequences are SGDLS and YYNGEE. CDR3 sequence reads: CASSGGGLAVYNGQFF. The CDR3 DNA reads TGTGCCAGCAGCGGCGGAGGACTAGCGGTCTACAATGGGCAGTTCTTC.

This clonotype was counted between two and nine times. The V call is TRBV4-2, the J call TRBJ2-5; 13 nucleotides match TRBD2. In germline, CDR1 is LGHNA, CDR2 YNFKEQ. Losses at the gene ends were 7 bases for V and 0 bases for J; bases not matched to a gene: 8. This CDR3 is built from 17 residues. The CDR3 sequence is CASTLRGTSGDQETQYF. The CDR3 coding sequence is TGTGCCAGCACCCTAAGGGGGACTAGCGGGGACCAAGAGACCCAGTACTTC.

The CDR3 region is CASSLQDRGRFGANVLTF. CDR3 bases: TGTGCCAGCAGCTTACAGGACAGGGGGCGCTTTGGGGCCAACGTCCTGACTTTC. The chain employs TRBV11-2 and TRBJ2-6; 11 positions match TRBD1. Trimming at V came to 2 bases and at J to 3 bases, leaving 6 bases not matched to a gene. CDR1 is SGHAT, CDR2 FQNNGV, per germline. CDR3 length equals 18 residues.

V gene TRBV3-1 combines with J gene TRBJ1-2, with 7 bases aligning to TRBD1. Per the germline V gene, CDR1 is LGHDT and CDR2 is YNNKEL (reference sequence). After removal of 1 base from V and 3 bases from J, the junction contained 5 bases not matched to a gene. This CDR3 comprises 15 residues. DNA of the CDR3: TGTGCCAGCAGCCAAGGACAGGGAGTTGACTATGGCTACACCTTC. This gives the protein CASSQGQGVDYGYTF.

This chain connects TRBV6-2 or TRBV6-3 to TRBJ2-5, with a possible D match to TRBD1 (6 bases). This CDR3 region has 15 residues. CDR1 and CDR2 from the germline V gene are MNHEY and SVGEGT. V was trimmed by 2 bases and J by 2 bases, leaving 12 bases between them. The chain's CDR3 is CASSYPGHAQETQYF. The CDR3 DNA follows: TGTGCCAGCAGTTACCCGGGACACGCTCAAGAGACCCAGTACTTC.

This sequence joins TRBV7-2 and TRBJ2-5; D is uncertain. V lost 1 base and J lost 0, with 9 bases in between. Germline-derived CDR1 and CDR2 are SGHTA and FQGNSA. The CDR3 has 15 amino acids. DNA for the CDR3: TGTGCCAGCAGCTTAGTCGTCGGATACCAAGAGACCCAGTACTTC. Protein sequence: CASSLVVGYQETQYF.

This chain links TRBV2 with TRBJ1-1; TRBD1 agrees at 9 bases. Losses at the gene ends were 6 bases for V and 3 bases for J; bases not matched to a gene: 5. This CDR3 contains 14 residues. Per germline, CDR1 SNHLY and CDR2 FYNNEI. CDR3 in amino acids: CASSLTGGDTEAFF. CDR3 coding DNA: TGTGCCAGCAGCCTGACAGGGGGAGACACTGAAGCTTTCTTT.

The J gene is TRBJ2-3, the V gene TRBV4-3, with a tentative D call TRBD1 (6 bases). Germline loops: CDR1 LGHNA, CDR2 YSLEER. Trimming removed 0 bases from V and 8 bases from J, with 12 bases in between. CDR3 size: 14 residues. CDR3 sequence: CASSQDLVGGTQYF. CDR3 bases: TGCGCCAGCAGCCAAGACCTAGTAGGGGGTACGCAGTATTTT.

CDR3 bases: TGCAGCGTTGCGACTAGCGGGGACCGCACAGATACGCAGTATTTT. Translated, it gives CSVATSGDRTDTQYF. The chain combines TRBV29-1 with TRBJ2-3, with TRBD2 identical over 11 bases. Germline CDR1 SQVTM, CDR2 ANQGSEA. V shed 4 bases, J shed 1 base, and the junction held 4 bases outside the gene matches. The CDR3 sequence is 15 residues long.

V gene TRBV18 combines with J gene TRBJ2-5; 10 positions agree with TRBD1. This CDR3 is built from 14 residues. Germline values: CDR1 KGHSH, CDR2 LQKENI. After removal of 3 bases from V and 4 bases from J, the junction contained 2 bases not matched to a gene. The CDR3 spells CASSPGQGIETQYF. The CDR3 bases are TGTGCCAGCTCACCGGGACAGGGGATAGAGACCCAGTACTTC.

CDR3 sequence: CASTMGVAGTEAFF. CDR3 nucleotide sequence: TGTGCCAGCACCATGGGGGTAGCTGGGACTGAAGCTTTCTTT. This sequence joins TRBV6-1 and TRBJ1-1; a weak D match, TRBD1 (5 bases). The CDR3 is 14 residues long. V shed 7 bases and J shed 5 bases, with 17 bases lying between them. Germline CDR1 is MNHNS and CDR2 is SASEGT.

A single count supports this clonotype. The junction does not match germline at one end; this may be a read error. The rearrangement uses TRBV15 and TRBJ1-4; TRBD1 agrees at 8 bases. The CDR3 has 15 residues. Germline CDR1 is LNHNV and CDR2 is YYDKDF (reference sequence). The CDR3 is CATRDPGGDGEKLFF. The CDR3 DNA is TGTGCCACCAGGGACCCAGGGGGCGACGGTGAAAAACTATTTTTT.

V gene TRBV5-1 combines with J gene TRBJ2-7; 7 bases map to TRBD1. V dropped 3 bases and J dropped 4; count of bases not matched to a gene: 19. This CDR3 has 18 amino acids. Germline V gene sequence: CDR1 SGHRS, CDR2 YFSETQ. The CDR3, as DNA: TGCGCCAGCAGCTCCTGGTGGAGAGACAGGGAAATGGGGTACGAGCAGTACTTC. It is translated as CASSSWWRDREMGYEQYF.

The chain uses TRBV7-2 and TRBJ1-2; D is undetermined. V was clipped by 0 bases and J by 8 bases, with 7 bases between them. The germline V gene encodes CDR1 SGHTA and CDR2 FQGNSA. This CDR3 region has 12 residues. CDR3 bases: TGTGCCAGCAGCTTAGCTAGCAGGGGCTACACCTTC. Encoded protein: CASSLASRGYTF.

The chain joins TRBV6-2 or TRBV6-3 to TRBJ2-7, with D perhaps matching TRBD2 (5 bases). In germline, CDR1 is MNHEY, CDR2 SVGEGT. V was clipped by 2 bases and J by 5 bases, with 16 bases between them. The CDR3 covers 15 residues. The CDR3 bases are TGTGCCAGCAGTTACGGGAGCCCCTTCAGGAACGAGCAGTACTTC. This gives the protein CASSYGSPFRNEQYF.

On this clonotype itself: One base away lies a much larger clone, so this may be a sequencing read error. The CDR3 DNA reads as TGTGCCAGCAGCTGCGGCGGGCTAAGCACAGATACGCAGTATTTT. It encodes CASSCGGLSTDTQYF. This chain uses TRBV7-9 with TRBJ2-3, with D maybe TRBD2 (5 bases). CDR1 is SEHNR, CDR2 FQNEAQ, per germline (reference sequence). CDR3 length equals 15 residues. The V end lost 4 bases, the J end lost 0 bases, and 11 bases lay between the germline ends.